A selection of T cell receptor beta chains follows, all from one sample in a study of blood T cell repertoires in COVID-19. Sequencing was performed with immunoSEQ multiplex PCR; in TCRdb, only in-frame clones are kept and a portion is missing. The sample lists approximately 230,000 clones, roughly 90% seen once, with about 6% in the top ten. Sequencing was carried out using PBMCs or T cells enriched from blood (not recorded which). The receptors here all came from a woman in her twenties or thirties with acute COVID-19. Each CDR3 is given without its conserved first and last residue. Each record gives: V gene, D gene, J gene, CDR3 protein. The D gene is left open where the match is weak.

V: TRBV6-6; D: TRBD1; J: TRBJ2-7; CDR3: ASSYPGQRRFEQY
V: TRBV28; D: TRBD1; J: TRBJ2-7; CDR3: ASSLYQTGIEQY
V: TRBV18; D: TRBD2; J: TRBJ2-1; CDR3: ASAAWTSIHEQF
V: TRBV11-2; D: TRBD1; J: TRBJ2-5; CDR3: ASSSGQRETQY
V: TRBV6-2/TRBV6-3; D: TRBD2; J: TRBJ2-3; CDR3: ASSYSTSGRARRTDTQY
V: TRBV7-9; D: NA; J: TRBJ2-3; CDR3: ASSLQGTTSTDTQY
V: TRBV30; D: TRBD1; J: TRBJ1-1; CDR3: AWSKQGLRTEAF
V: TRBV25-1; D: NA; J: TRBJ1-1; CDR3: ASSPGRPFEAF
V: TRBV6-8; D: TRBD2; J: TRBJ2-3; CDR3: ASTPPDRAGGPTDTQY
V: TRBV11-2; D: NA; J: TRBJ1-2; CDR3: ASSLVPQGYGYT
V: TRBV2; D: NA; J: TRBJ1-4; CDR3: ASSEPVGGAGRRQSGEKLF
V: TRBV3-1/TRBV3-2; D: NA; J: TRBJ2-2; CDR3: ASSQDPANTGELF
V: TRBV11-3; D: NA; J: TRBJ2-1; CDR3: ASSPTSNEQF
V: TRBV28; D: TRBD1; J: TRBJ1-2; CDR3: ASSQTGVDGYT
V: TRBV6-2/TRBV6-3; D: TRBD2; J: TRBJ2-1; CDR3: ASSYYSGSGVSSYNEQF
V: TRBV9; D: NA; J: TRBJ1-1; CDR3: ASSVGSSAGNTEAF
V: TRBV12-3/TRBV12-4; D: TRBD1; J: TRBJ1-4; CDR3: ASSPSGRGVF
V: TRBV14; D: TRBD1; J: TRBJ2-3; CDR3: ASSQGDRSTDTQY
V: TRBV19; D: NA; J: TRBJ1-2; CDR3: ASTPSLPESLLGYT
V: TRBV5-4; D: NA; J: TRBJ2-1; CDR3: ASSYTLDEQF
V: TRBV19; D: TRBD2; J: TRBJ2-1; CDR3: ASRLAGAYNEQF
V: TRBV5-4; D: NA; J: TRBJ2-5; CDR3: ASSLAARQETQY
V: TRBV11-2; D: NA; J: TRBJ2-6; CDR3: ASSALVFQGSGANVLT
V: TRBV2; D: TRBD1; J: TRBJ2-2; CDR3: ASRPGTGDARAGELF
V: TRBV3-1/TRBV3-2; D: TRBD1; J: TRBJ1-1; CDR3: ASNQGQGPTEAF
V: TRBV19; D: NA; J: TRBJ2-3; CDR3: ASQDSASTDTQY
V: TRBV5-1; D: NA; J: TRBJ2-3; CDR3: ASSLRETDTQY
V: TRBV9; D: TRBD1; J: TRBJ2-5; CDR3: ASSVVTGYQETQY
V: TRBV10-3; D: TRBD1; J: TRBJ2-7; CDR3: AISETGGGSYEQY
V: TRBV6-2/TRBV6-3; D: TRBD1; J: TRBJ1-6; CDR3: ASSVYWDRVNSPLH
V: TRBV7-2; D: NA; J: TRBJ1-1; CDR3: ASSLAAWGGRGTEAF
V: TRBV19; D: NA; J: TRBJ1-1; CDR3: ASSIVQGTEAF
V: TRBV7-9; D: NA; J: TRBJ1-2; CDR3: ASNPRDPLTDGYT
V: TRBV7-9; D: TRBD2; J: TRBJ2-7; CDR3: ASSKWGGTSYEQY
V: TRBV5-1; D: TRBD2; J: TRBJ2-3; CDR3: ASSARGTSGGTDTQY
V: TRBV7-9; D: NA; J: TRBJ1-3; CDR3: ASSTNQGAGNTIY
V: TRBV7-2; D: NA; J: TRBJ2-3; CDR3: ASSLVFRSGTDTQY
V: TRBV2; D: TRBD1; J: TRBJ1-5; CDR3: ASRPGQGGQPQH
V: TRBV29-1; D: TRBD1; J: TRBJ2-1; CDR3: SVPRQGVGYNEQF
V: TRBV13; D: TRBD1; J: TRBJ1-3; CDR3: ASSHGTGLSGNTIY
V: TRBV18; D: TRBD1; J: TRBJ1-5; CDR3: ASSPQGGGGIQPQH
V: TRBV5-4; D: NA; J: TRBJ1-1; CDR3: ASSQTSQGLPEAF
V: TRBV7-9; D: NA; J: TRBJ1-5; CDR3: ASSPVDTLSNQPQH
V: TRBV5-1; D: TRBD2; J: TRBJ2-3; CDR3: ASSLAGASGILTDTQY
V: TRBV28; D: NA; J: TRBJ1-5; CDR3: ASSLRGSQPQH
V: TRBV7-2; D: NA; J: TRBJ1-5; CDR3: ASSLRGRDQPQH
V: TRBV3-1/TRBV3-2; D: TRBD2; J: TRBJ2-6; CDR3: ASSQGGGTGANVLT
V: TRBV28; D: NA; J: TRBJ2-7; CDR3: ASSLIDRKSPYEQY
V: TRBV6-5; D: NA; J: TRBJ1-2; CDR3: ASRTVYGYT
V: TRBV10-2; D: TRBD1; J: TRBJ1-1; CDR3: ASKDRGNTEAF
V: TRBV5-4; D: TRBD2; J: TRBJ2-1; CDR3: ASSFSSGSYNEQF
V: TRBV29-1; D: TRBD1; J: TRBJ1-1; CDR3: SARPDRGFVEAF
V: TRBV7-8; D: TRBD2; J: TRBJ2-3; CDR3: ASSLAGGGPIVADTQY
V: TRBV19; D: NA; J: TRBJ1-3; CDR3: ASTLIGAVGNTIY
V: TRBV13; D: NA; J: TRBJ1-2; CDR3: ASSLVFRERYGYT
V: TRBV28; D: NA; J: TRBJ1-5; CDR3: ASRSQGGSAQPQH
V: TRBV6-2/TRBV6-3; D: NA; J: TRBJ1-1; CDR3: ASSYSGQGGSWTEAF
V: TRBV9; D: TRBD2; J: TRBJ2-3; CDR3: ASSVGLAVRVGDTQY
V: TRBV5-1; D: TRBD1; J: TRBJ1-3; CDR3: ASSLGQGMSGNTIY